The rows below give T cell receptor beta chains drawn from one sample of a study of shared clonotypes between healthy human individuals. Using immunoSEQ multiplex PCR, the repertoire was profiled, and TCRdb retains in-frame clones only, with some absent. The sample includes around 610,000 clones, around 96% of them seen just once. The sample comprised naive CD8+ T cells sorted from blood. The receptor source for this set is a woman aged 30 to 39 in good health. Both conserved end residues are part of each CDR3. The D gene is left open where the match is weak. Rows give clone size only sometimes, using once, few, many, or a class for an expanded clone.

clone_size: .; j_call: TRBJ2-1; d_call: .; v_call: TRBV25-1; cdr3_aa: CASTQSSVDNEQFF; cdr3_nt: TGTGCCAGCACCCAGTCTAGCGTGGACAATGAGCAGTTCTTC
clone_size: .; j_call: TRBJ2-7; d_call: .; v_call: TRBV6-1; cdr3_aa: CASSGARDYEQYF; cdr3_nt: TGTGCCAGCAGTGGGGCCAGAGACTACGAGCAGTACTTC
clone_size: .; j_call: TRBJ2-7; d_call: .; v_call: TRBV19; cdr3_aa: CASSMSSSSYEQYF; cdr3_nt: TGTGCCAGTAGTATGTCCAGTAGCTCCTACGAGCAGTACTTC
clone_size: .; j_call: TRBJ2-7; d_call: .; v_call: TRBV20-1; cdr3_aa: CSAQGSYEQYF; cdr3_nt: TGCAGTGCTCAGGGGTCCTACGAGCAGTACTTC
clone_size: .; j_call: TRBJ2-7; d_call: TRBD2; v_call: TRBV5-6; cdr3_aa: CASSTGLAGIYEQYF; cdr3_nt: TGTGCCAGCAGCACGGGACTAGCGGGGATCTACGAGCAGTACTTC
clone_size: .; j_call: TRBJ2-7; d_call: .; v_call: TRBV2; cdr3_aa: CASSQYRGTVYEQYF; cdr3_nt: TGTGCCAGCAGTCAATACCGGGGGACCGTATACGAGCAGTACTTC
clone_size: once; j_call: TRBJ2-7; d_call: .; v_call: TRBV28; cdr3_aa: CASRQTPYYEQYF; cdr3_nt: TGTGCCAGCAGGCAAACCCCCTACTACGAGCAGTACTTC
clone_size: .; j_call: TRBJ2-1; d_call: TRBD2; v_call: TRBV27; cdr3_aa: CASSQLAGVYNEQFF; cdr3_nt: TGTGCCAGCAGTCAATTAGCGGGAGTCTACAATGAGCAGTTCTTC
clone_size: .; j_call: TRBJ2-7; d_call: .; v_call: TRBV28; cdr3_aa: CASIYRGEQYF; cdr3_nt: TGTGCCAGCATTTACCGGGGAGAGCAGTACTTC
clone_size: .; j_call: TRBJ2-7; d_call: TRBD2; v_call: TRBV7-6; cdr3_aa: CASSSGLAGGPSYEQYF; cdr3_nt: TGTGCCAGCAGCTCGGGACTAGCGGGAGGACCTTCCTACGAGCAGTACTTC
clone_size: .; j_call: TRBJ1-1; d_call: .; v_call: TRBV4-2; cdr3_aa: CASSQVLVGVMNTEAFF; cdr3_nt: TGTGCCAGCAGCCAAGTCCTCGTAGGGGTTATGAACACTGAAGCTTTCTTT
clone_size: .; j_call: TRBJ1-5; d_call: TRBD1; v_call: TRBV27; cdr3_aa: CASSSFGTGLGQPQHF; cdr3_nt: TGTGCCAGCAGCTCATTCGGGACAGGGTTGGGTCAGCCCCAGCATTTT
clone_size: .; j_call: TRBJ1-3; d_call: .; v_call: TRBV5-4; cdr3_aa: CASSQGRSSSGNTIYF; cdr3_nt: TGTGCCAGCAGCCAAGGACGGAGCTCCTCTGGAAACACCATATATTTT
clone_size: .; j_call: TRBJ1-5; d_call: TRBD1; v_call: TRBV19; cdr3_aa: CASTQDRENNYSNQPQHF; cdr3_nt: TGTGCCAGTACTCAGGACAGGGAGAACAATTATAGCAATCAGCCCCAGCATTTT
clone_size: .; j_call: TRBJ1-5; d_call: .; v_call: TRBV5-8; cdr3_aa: CASSLGEPQHF; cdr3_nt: TGTGCCAGCAGCCTTGGGGAGCCCCAGCATTTT
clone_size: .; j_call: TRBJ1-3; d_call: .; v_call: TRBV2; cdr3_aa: CASRDARNTIYF; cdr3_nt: TGTGCCAGCCGGGACGCAAGAAACACCATATATTTT
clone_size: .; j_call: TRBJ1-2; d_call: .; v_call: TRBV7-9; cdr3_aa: CASSQETLNYGYTF; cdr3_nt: TGTGCCAGCAGCCAAGAGACACTTAACTATGGCTACACCTTC
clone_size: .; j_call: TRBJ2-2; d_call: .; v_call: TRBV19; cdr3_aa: CASSMSPEGNTGELFF; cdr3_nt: TGTGCCAGTAGTATGTCCCCTGAGGGCAACACCGGGGAGCTGTTTTTT
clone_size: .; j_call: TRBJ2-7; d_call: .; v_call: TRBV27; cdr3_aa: CASMSIGESYEQYF; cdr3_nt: TGTGCCAGTATGAGCATTGGGGAGAGTTACGAGCAGTACTTC
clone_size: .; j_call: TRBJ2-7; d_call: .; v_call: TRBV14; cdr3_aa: CASSQEYGEYHEQYF; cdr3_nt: TGTGCCAGCAGCCAAGAGTACGGGGAATACCACGAGCAGTACTTC
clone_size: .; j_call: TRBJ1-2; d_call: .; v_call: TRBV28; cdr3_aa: CASSPQEGVPGLYGYTF; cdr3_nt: TGTGCCAGCAGTCCCCAAGAGGGAGTCCCAGGATTGTATGGCTACACCTTC
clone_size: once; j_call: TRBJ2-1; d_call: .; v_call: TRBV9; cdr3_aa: CASSVEGEGSYNEQFF; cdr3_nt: TGTGCCAGCAGCGTAGAGGGGGAGGGCTCCTACAATGAGCAGTTCTTC
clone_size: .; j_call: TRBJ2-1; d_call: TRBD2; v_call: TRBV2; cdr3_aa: CASSMASGNEQFF; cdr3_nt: TGTGCCAGCAGTATGGCTAGCGGCAATGAGCAGTTCTTC
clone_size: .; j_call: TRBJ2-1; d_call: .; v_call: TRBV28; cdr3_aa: CASLPPVFSVDRISYNEQFF; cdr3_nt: TGTGCCAGCCTGCCGCCTGTATTCTCGGTTGACAGGATATCCTACAATGAGCAGTTCTTC
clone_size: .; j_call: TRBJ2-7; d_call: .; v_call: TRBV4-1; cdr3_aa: CASSQVEEAGSEQYF; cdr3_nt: TGCGCCAGCAGCCAAGTGGAAGAGGCAGGGTCCGAGCAGTACTTC
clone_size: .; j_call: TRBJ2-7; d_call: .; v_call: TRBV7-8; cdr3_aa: CASSSDRSSYEQYF; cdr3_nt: TGTGCCAGCAGCTCCGACCGAAGCTCCTACGAGCAGTACTTC